Listed below are T cell receptor beta chains from one sample, sequenced in a study of early T cells in non-severe SARS-CoV-2 infection. TCRdb itself ran the 5' RACE reads through MiXCR, one entry per CDR3 protein. The sample holds about 56,000 distinct CDR3 sequences; about 12% are singletons and the top ten take approximately 2.9%. The sequencing sample was made of whole blood. The receptors here all came from an adult who was a healthcare worker with PCR-confirmed SARS-CoV-2 infection or an uninfected control (not recorded which). CDR3s include the opening cysteine and the closing phenylalanine or tryptophan.

TRBV6-6,CASSYSISVQFQETQYF
TRBV28,CASSFQGARSYTF
TRBV29-1,CSVEGLLGRGSYEQYF
TRBV5-1,CASSVGPSAKNIQYF
TRBV20-1,CSASLGGYRTEAFF
TRBV7-2,CASSLAGSGLAGELGTQYF
TRBV28,CASSNGGKRTDTQYF
TRBV29-1,CSVDQGGNEKLFF
TRBV7-6,CASSLAATGNEQYF
TRBV7-3,CASSLMGYTEAFF
TRBV3-1,CASSQDYSGGIYGYTF
TRBV7-9,CASSLAATGFFTETQYF
TRBV12-5,CASGRDGIYGYTF
TRBV11-1,CASSPGLAETNEQFF
TRBV7-9,CASSLLGQPQHF
TRBV20-1,CSARDGGGADNEQFF
TRBV19,CASSTRAERGLGPQHF
TRBV9,CASSRQALNTEAFF
TRBV20-1,CSARDDGRKNTEAFF
TRBV18,CASSLERVNNEQFF
TRBV7-9,CASSLAHIAGGKETQYF
TRBV7-3,CASSLIPGVTEAFF
TRBV29-1,CSVAGEGEAFF
TRBV10-2,CASRGLAETSSYEQYF
TRBV10-3,CATRMGSDGYTF
TRBV12-3/TRBV12-4,CAGSRQGLNTEAFF
TRBV30,CAWSHPGQGKSPLHF
TRBV5-1,CASSSVTSAYEQYF
TRBV7-3,CASSLSGGADEQFF
TRBV9,CASSVDPAWGTEAFF
TRBV7-3,CASSLALSSYNEQFF